This T cell receptor (beta chain) was sequenced during a study of OX40 agonist ivuxolimab in advanced cancers. For the study at large: Patients treated during dose escalation were battling hepatocellular carcinoma, melanoma, renal cell or head and neck cancer. Aged roughly 23 to 90 with a mean of approximately 57 years, they were 82.7% male. Study observations and caveats: Mean expanded clone counts were higher in CD8+ than CD4+ T cells. Clonal expansion by week 6 occurred in CD4+ and CD8+ blood T cells (at 0.1 to 3.0 mg/kg).

Sequencing used immunoSEQ multiplex PCR; TCRdb keeps in-frame clones, though not all of them. The sample shows about 48,000 clones, about 83% of them seen only once. Trimming stripped 5 bases from V and 3 bases from J, with 11 bases between. This CDR3 contains 15 residues. CDR1 is LGHNA and CDR2 is YNFKEQ in the germline V gene. Details on this clone: Its antigen is not identified.

V usage is TRBV4-2 and J usage is TRBJ2-6; tentatively, D is TRBD1 (6 bases). The sequences come from CD4+ or CD8+ T cells sorted from blood, collected in a trial of the OX40 agonist ivuxolimab. This TCR was sampled from an adult with an advanced solid tumor such as melanoma, head and neck, liver or kidney cancer. CDR3 sequence (DNA): TGTGCCAGCAGCGGGTACAGGGATGGGGCCAACGTCCTGACTTTC. Translation gives CASSGYRDGANVLTF.